This T cell receptor beta chain was observed in a study of response to subunit inactivated influenza vaccine (dated by TCRdb to the late 2010s). With respect to the entire study: The study used deep quantitative T cell receptor repertoire profiling to track responses to a trivalent subunit inactivated influenza vaccine. The study at large found these results: The authors suggested that each seasonal influenza vaccination may recruit only a limited number of new T cells.

CDR1 and CDR2 are read off the germline V gene as MGHRA and YSYEKL. Inclusive of the bounding cysteine and phenylalanine, the CDR3 is 14 residues long. Solely the CDR3 DNA is kept, with 42 bases framed from the first base. Trimming costs V 0 bases and J 2 bases, and their ends lie 7 bases apart. In the case of this clonotype: It lacks a known antigen. No qualities accompany the bases; no much larger clone lies one base away.

The library was made by RT-PCR. Sequenced using an Illumina HiSeq 2500. TCRdb trimmed public reads at Q25 via fastp, called clones via MiXCR and kept in-frame beta chains. Each CDR3 protein appears once, grouped with its most common genes and DNA. Present in this sample are over 650,000 distinct CDR3 sequences, approximately 17% of which were seen just once. The ten most abundant clones make up 11% of the sample. This clonotype originated in a man aged 50 or older who received an inactivated influenza vaccine. Donor details come from another sample of the same person, matched by shared clones. The sample here was PBMCs from blood, taken less than 6 days after vaccination. Recombination joined TRBV4-1 with TRBJ1-1, with the D segment identity uncertain. The encoded CDR3 is CASSQELVNTEAFF. DNA sequence: TGCGCCAGCAGCCAAGAATTGGTAAACACTGAAGCTTTCTTT.